The sequence of this T cell receptor (beta chain) was determined in a study of response to subunit inactivated influenza vaccine. Study-wide results and limits: The authors put forward the suggestion that each seasonal influenza vaccination may bring in only a limited number of new T cells.

MiXCR was run by TCRdb on the RT-PCR reads, yielding one entry per CDR3 protein. The repertoire holds 800,000 to 1,000,000 distinct CDR3 sequences, with less than 25% as singletons. A few counts support this clonotype. No antigen is known for it. Trimming left V 5 bases short and J 5 bases short, with 22 bases between. This CDR3 has 17 residues. Germline CDR1 is MDHEN and CDR2 is SYDVKM. The chain links TRBV28 to TRBJ1-5; possibly TRBD1 for D (5 bases). The TCR sequence derives from a man between 45 and 60 years old who received an inactivated influenza vaccine. The sequencing used PBMCs from blood, collected roughly 5 days after vaccination. The DNA for the CDR3 is TGTGCCAGCAGTCCCGAACGCGGGGGTGGGGCGGATCAGCCCCAGCATTTT. It codes for CASSPERGGGADQPQHF.